This passage covers 25 T cell receptor beta chains from one sample sequenced in a study of post-analysis software for immune sequencing data. The study, taken as a whole, reports: Higher frequency in patients than in controls was seen for about five TRBV segments, with TRBV5-6, TRBV5-1 and TRBV20-1 among them.

Antigen specificity for these receptors is unknown. Unique molecular identifiers were built into the TCR beta cDNA libraries. TCRdb passed the PCR reads through MiXCR, listing each CDR3 protein once. The profile shows 650,000 to 850,000 distinct CDR3 sequences, about 57% of them singletons. Material for sequencing was blood. The source is a girl aged 10 to 17 with multiple sclerosis.

This chain links TRBV4-1 with TRBJ2-7, with a possible D match to TRBD2 (6 bases). V was trimmed by 1 base and J by 3 bases, leaving 25 bases between them. CDR1 MGHRA and CDR2 YSYEKL come from the germline V gene. This CDR3 contains 19 residues. The CDR3 here is CASSQGPREAGLWSYEQYF. For the CDR3, the DNA is TGCGCCAGCAGCCAAGGACCCCGAGAGGCGGGACTTTGGAGCTACGAGCAGTACTTC.

CDR3 in DNA: TGCAGCGTTGACCGGGGGGCGGGGTACGAGCAGTACTTC. Its protein product is CSVDRGAGYEQYF. The chain has TRBV29-1 and TRBJ2-7; maybe TRBD2 (7 bases). Per germline, CDR1 SQVTM and CDR2 ANQGSEA. There are 13 residues in the CDR3. Trimming took 3 bases from V and 4 from J, leaving 13 bases between them.

V and J are TRBV20-1 and TRBJ2-1; no definite D call. CDR1 and CDR2 (germline): DFQATT, SNEGSKA (reference sequence). Trimming cost V 1 base and J 6 bases, with 7 bases left between them. The CDR3 consists of 12 residues. The CDR3 loop reads CSARAPRNEQFF. CDR3 coding DNA: TGCAGTGCTAGAGCCCCCCGCAATGAGCAGTTCTTC.

The V and J genes are TRBV11-2 and TRBJ2-5; the D gene is possibly TRBD2 (6 bases). V shed 1 base and J shed 13 bases, with 19 bases lying between them. CDR1 SGHAT and CDR2 FQNNGV come from the germline V gene. This CDR3 has 14 amino acids. CDR3 sequence reads: CASSLVRDSPGWYF. In DNA, the CDR3 is TGTGCCAGCAGCTTAGTAAGGGACTCGCCTGGTTGGTACTTC. Combining the CDR3 with reference TRBV11-2 and TRBJ2-5 gives the whole variable domain EAGVAQSPRYKIIEKRQSVAFWCNPISGHATLYWYQQILGQGPKLLIQFQNNGVVDDSQLPKDRFSAERLKGVDSTLKIQPAKLEDSAVYLCASSLVRDSPGWYFGPGTRLLVL.

Notes on this clonotype: Relative to the germline gene, one junction end is altered; a read error may explain this. This chain connects TRBV20-1 to TRBJ2-5, with a weak D call TRBD2 (6 bases). Germline V gene data show CDR1 as DFQATT and CDR2 as SNEGSKA (reference sequence). This CDR3 contains 14 residues. The CDR3 DNA is TGCAGCGCTAAGACTAGTCGAACCCCCAATGAGCAGTACTTC. Protein product: CSAKTSRTPNEQYF.

This clonotype showed up just once. The genes are TRBV6-1 and TRBJ2-5, with unresolved D. The germline V gene encodes CDR1 MNHNS and CDR2 SASEGT. With 4 bases removed from V and 9 bases from J, the gap between germline ends came to 15 bases. The CDR3 sequence is 13 residues long. The CDR3 region has the DNA TGTGCCAGCAGTGGTTTTGTTAATGTGCCCCAGTACTTC. This translates into CASSGFVNVPQYF.

The V and J genes are TRBV5-1 and TRBJ2-5; D ambiguous. CDR3 length: 13 amino acids. V dropped 3 bases and J dropped 5 bases, with 11 bases sitting between them. The germline gives CDR1 SGHRS, CDR2 YFSETQ. The CDR3 loop reads CASSSYIQETQYF. The CDR3 DNA sequence: TGCGCCAGCAGCTCCTACATTCAGGAGACCCAGTACTTC.

The V and J genes are TRBV6-5 and TRBJ2-6; D unresolved. V was trimmed by 9 bases and J by 1 base, leaving 10 bases between them. Germline V gene sequence: CDR1 MNHEY, CDR2 SVGAGI. The length of the CDR3 is 14 residues. The CDR3 loop reads CASAGSSGANVLTF. The CDR3 DNA sequence: TGTGCCAGTGCCGGGTCGTCTGGGGCCAACGTCCTGACTTTC.

The chain combines TRBV27 with TRBJ1-1; 10 nucleotides align to TRBD1. Germline trimming cut 5 bases from V and 3 bases from J; bases unmatched to any gene: 9. Per the germline V gene, CDR1 is MNHEY and CDR2 is SMNVEV (reference sequence). This CDR3 region has 16 residues. The CDR3 region has the DNA TGTGCCAGCAGTCCCCGGGACAGGGGATCTGACACTGAAGCTTTCTTT. It encodes CASSPRDRGSDTEAFF.

This CDR3 is CASSPLPQGSTEAFF. For the CDR3, the DNA is TGTGCCAGCTCACCCCTCCCGCAGGGGAGCACTGAAGCTTTCTTT. This rearrangement joins TRBV18 to TRBJ1-1, with D possibly being TRBD1 (6 bases). V was clipped by 3 bases and J by 4 bases, with 15 bases between them. Germline V lookup: CDR1 KGHSH, CDR2 LQKENI. CDR3 length: 15 amino acids.

This clonotype turned up a few times. The rearrangement links TRBV5-1 to TRBJ2-4; 8 bases are a match to TRBD1. With 2 bases clipped from V and 6 bases from J, the junction kept 7 bases outside the gene matches. Germline CDR1 is SGHRS and CDR2 is YFSETQ. CDR3 length: 15 residues. The CDR3 loop is CASSLNTGGRNIQYF. The CDR3 nucleotides read TGCGCCAGCAGCTTAAACACAGGGGGGAGAAACATTCAGTACTTC.

There are a few counts of this clonotype. The chain recombines TRBV5-1 with TRBJ2-7; D may be TRBD2 (5 bases). The CDR3 totals 16 residues. Trimming shortened V by 0 bases and J by 0 bases, and 13 bases separated the two germline ends. CDR1 and CDR2 (germline): SGHRS, YFSETQ. The CDR3 coding sequence is TGCGCCAGCAGCTTGGGGACCCCGAGGGTCTCCTACGAGCAGTACTTC. Protein product: CASSLGTPRVSYEQYF.

This clonotype turned up a few times. J is TRBJ2-4 and V is TRBV6-1; 8 nucleotides agree with TRBD2. The junction had 21 bases not matched to a gene; V was cut back by 8 bases and J by 6 bases. The CDR3 loop spans 18 amino acids. CDR1 and CDR2 (germline): MNHNS, SASEGT. The CDR3 protein is CASRTLASHGGVRNIQYF. The CDR3 DNA sequence: TGTGCCAGCCGGACCCTAGCGTCCCACGGGGGGGTGAGAAACATTCAGTACTTC.

This chain joins TRBV25-1 and TRBJ1-2, with a weak D call TRBD1 (5 bases). From germline, CDR1 is MGHDK and CDR2 SYGVNS. The CDR3 sequence is 12 residues long. Trimming removed 3 bases from V and 5 bases from J, with 7 bases in between. The CDR3 protein is CASSDPGYGYTF. The CDR3 nucleotides are TGTGCCAGCAGTGACCCAGGGTATGGCTACACCTTC.

The rearrangement links TRBV5-1 to TRBJ2-5; D might be TRBD1 (6 bases). Germline CDR1 reads SGHRS; CDR2 reads YFSETQ. The CDR3 runs to 14 residues. V lost 4 bases and J lost 4, with 14 bases in between. The CDR3 DNA reads TGCGCCAGCAGCCTGGGCTCGGACAGAGAGACCCAGTACTTC. Translating it yields CASSLGSDRETQYF. Drawing the rest from reference TRBV5-1 and TRBJ2-5, the complete variable domain is KAGVTQTPRYLIKTRGQQVTLSCSPISGHRSVSWYQQTPGQGLQFLFEYFSETQRNKGNFPGRFSGRQFSNSRSEMNVSTLELGDSALYLCASSLGSDRETQYFGPGTRLLVL.

This clonotype was seen only a few times. V usage is TRBV5-1 and J usage is TRBJ2-5; 14 positions agree with TRBD2. The J call may be faulty, since TRBJ2-7 better matches the DNA end. Germline assignment: CDR1 SGHRS and CDR2 YFSETQ. The CDR3 spans 14 residues. The chain's CDR3 is CASSKGLAGGEQYF. CDR3 DNA sequence: TGCGCCAGCAGCAAAGGACTAGCGGGAGGCGAGCAGTACTTC.

The chain links TRBV5-1 to TRBJ1-2; D unresolved. This CDR3 contains 12 residues. V was pared by 1 base and J by 6 bases, with 7 bases between. In germline, CDR1 is SGHRS, CDR2 YFSETQ. The chain's CDR3 is CASSLSDHGYTF. The CDR3 DNA reads as TGCGCCAGCAGCTTGTCGGACCATGGCTACACCTTC.

V and J are TRBV9 and TRBJ2-7; 9 nucleotides align to TRBD2. CDR1 is SGDLS and CDR2 is YYNGEE in the germline V gene. Trimming removed 3 bases from V and 5 bases from J; junction bases left unmatched: 3. The CDR3 runs to 13 residues. The DNA of the CDR3 is TGTGCCAGCAGCGGGGGGACTAGCAACGAGCAGTACTTC. Protein: CASSGGTSNEQYF.

This chain joins TRBV5-1 and TRBJ2-1, with 8 bases that match TRBD2. Per germline, CDR1 SGHRS and CDR2 YFSETQ. V shed 4 bases, J shed 0 bases, and the junction held 9 bases outside the gene matches. The CDR3 has 17 residues. The CDR3 region has the DNA TGCGCCAGCAGCCCGGGGGGGGGAGGACTCTCCTACAATGAGCAGTTCTTC. This codes for CASSPGGGGLSYNEQFF. Full variable domain (remainder filled in from reference TRBV5-1 and TRBJ2-1): KAGVTQTPRYLIKTRGQQVTLSCSPISGHRSVSWYQQTPGQGLQFLFEYFSETQRNKGNFPGRFSGRQFSNSRSEMNVSTLELGDSALYLCASSPGGGGLSYNEQFFGPGTRLTVL.

The chain recombines TRBV5-6 with TRBJ2-3; the match to TRBD1 covers 8 bases. J gave up 1 base and V 0 bases, and 4 bases lay outside the gene matches. Germline V gives CDR1 SGHDT, CDR2 YYEEEE. This CDR3 is built from 16 residues. This CDR3 reads CASSLGRGPGTDTQYF. In nucleotides, the CDR3 is TGTGCCAGCAGCTTGGGCAGGGGGCCTGGCACAGATACGCAGTATTTT. Using reference TRBV5-6 and TRBJ2-3 for the parts outside the CDR3, the full variable domain is DAGVTQSPTHLIKTRGQQVTLRCSPKSGHDTVSWYQQALGQGPQFIFQYYEEEERQRGNFPDRFSGHQFPNYSSELNVNALLLGDSALYLCASSLGRGPGTDTQYFGPGTRLTVL.

The V call is TRBV5-1, the J call TRBJ2-7; D gene uncertain. With the DNA end fitting TRBJ2-5 better, the J assignment may be wrong. The CDR3 is 14 amino acids. CDR1 is SGHRS and CDR2 is YFSETQ in the germline V gene. The CDR3 sequence: CASSLGRSWETQYF. CDR3 nucleotides: TGCGCCAGCAGCTTGGGACGATCCTGGGAGACCCAGTACTTC.

This clonotype has a single count. V usage is TRBV7-8 and J usage is TRBJ2-3; TRBD2 agrees at 16 bases. Losses at the gene ends were 5 bases for V and 5 bases for J; bases not matched to a gene: 10. This CDR3 has 18 residues. Germline CDR1 reads SGHVS; CDR2 reads FQNEAQ. The CDR3 sequence: CASSGKGLAGGPGDTQYF. DNA for the CDR3: TGTGCCAGCAGCGGGAAGGGACTAGCGGGAGGGCCGGGAGATACGCAGTATTTT.

The chain has TRBV12-3 or TRBV12-4 and TRBJ1-2, with TRBD1 identical over 8 bases. The CDR3 is 14 amino acids. After removal of 5 bases from V and 4 bases from J, the junction contained 6 bases not matched to a gene. For the CDR3, the DNA is TGTGCCAGCAGTAGGACAGGGTTTTTCTATGGCTACACCTTC. As protein: CASSRTGFFYGYTF.

V usage is TRBV29-1 and J usage is TRBJ1-2; D is possibly TRBD1 (5 bases). Trimming pared 2 bases from V and 0 bases from J, leaving 10 bases between. The CDR3 has 14 residues. CDR1 SQVTM and CDR2 ANQGSEA come from the germline V gene. The CDR3 loop reads CSVERQGANYGYTF. CDR3 nucleotides: TGCAGCGTTGAACGTCAGGGAGCTAACTATGGCTACACCTTC.

The chain joins TRBV29-1 to TRBJ2-5; 7 bases fit TRBD1. V gave up 6 bases and J gave up 9 bases; unmatched junction bases: 10. The CDR3 extends over 12 amino acids. Germline assignment: CDR1 SQVTM and CDR2 ANQGSEA. CDR3 DNA: TGCAGCGTCGGCGAGGGTGACAGGGCCCAGTACTTC. Residues: CSVGEGDRAQYF.